This paragraph reports one TCR beta chain. Its antigen is currently unknown. Time point meaning: patch test 3, about 24 weeks after DPC sensitization. Indicated treatment: therapeutic diphenylcyclopropenone sensitization with weekly scalp DPC. Researchers extracted total RNA from unfractionated whole blood. The sample belongs to a study of human T cells and chemical hapten exposure. TCRdb reprocessed the RACE reads with MiXCR, giving one entry per CDR3 protein. The table has tens of thousands of distinct CDR3 sequences, 9.5% to 15% seen once. Study-level findings and limits: DPC sensitization did not alter TCRs above 1 in 1000 frequency.

This sequence was found in a woman aged 35 to 49 with alopecia areata. Some clones in this sample may be carry-over from other donors' samples. The sample in question was whole blood, obtained in connection with sensitization to the hapten diphenylcyclopropenone (DPC).

CDR3 protein: CASSLGKLYEQYF. CDR3 coding DNA: TGTGCCAGCAGTTTAGGCAAACTCTACGAGCAGTACTTC. The V gene is TRBV28, the J gene TRBJ2-7; D unclear. The CDR3 length is 13 residues. Germline assignment: CDR1 MDHEN and CDR2 SYDVKM. The V end was cut by 2 bases, the J end by 3 bases, with 8 bases between.